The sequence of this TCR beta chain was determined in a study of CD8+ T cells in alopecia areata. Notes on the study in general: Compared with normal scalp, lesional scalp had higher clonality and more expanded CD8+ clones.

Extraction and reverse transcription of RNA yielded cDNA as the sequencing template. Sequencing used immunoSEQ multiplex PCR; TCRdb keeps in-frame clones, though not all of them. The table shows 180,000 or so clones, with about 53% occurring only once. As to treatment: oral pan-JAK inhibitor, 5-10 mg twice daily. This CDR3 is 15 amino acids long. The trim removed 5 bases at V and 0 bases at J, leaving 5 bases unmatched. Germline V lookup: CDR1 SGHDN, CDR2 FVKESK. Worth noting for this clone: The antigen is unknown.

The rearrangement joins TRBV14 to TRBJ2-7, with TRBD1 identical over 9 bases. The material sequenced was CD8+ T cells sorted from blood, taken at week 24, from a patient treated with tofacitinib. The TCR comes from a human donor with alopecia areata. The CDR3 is CASSTGQGISYEQYF. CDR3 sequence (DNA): TGTGCCAGCAGCACCGGACAGGGGATCTCCTACGAGCAGTACTTC.